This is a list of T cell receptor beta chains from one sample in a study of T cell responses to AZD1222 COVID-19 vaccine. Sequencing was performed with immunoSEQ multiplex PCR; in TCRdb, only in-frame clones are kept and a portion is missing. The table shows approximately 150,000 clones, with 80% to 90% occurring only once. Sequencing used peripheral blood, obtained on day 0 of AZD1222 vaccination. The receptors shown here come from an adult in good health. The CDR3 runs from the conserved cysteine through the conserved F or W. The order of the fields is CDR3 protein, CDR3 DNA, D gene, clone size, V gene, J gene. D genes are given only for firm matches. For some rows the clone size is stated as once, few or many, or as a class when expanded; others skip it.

CDR3: CASSTPGEQYF; DNA: TGTGCCAGCAGCACCCCGGGGGAGCAGTACTTC; D: -; size: -; V: TRBV2; J: TRBJ2-7
CDR3: CASSWRQGVQTGDEKLFF; DNA: TGTGCCAGCAGCTGGCGGCAGGGGGTACAGACTGGAGATGAAAAACTGTTTTTT; D: TRBD1; size: -; V: TRBV7-9; J: TRBJ1-4
CDR3: CASSVDWTGGLYEQYF; DNA: TGTGCCAGCAGCGTAGATTGGACAGGGGGTTTGTACGAGCAGTACTTC; D: TRBD1; size: -; V: TRBV9; J: TRBJ2-7
CDR3: CASSQEPAGPSTDTQYF; DNA: TGCGCCAGCAGCCAAGAACCAGCCGGGCCTAGCACAGATACGCAGTATTTT; D: -; size: -; V: TRBV4-1; J: TRBJ2-3
CDR3: CASRPGTVENTGELFF; DNA: TGCGCCAGCAGACCGGGGACAGTAGAGAACACCGGGGAGCTGTTTTTT; D: TRBD1; size: -; V: TRBV10-1; J: TRBJ2-2
CDR3: CASSLEGTLNRDLTYEQYF; DNA: TGTGCCAGCAGCTTAGAGGGGACTCTGAACCGGGACCTGACCTACGAGCAGTACTTC; D: -; size: -; V: TRBV13; J: TRBJ2-7
CDR3: CASSSLAGAGYEQYF; DNA: TGTGCCAGCAGCTCCTTAGCGGGAGCGGGGTACGAGCAGTACTTC; D: TRBD2; size: few; V: TRBV7-3; J: TRBJ2-7
CDR3: CSSGRTYEQFF; DNA: TGCAGTAGCGGGAGAACCTATGAGCAGTTCTTC; D: TRBD2; size: once; V: TRBV20-1; J: TRBJ2-1
CDR3: CAIRDGTNYGYTF; DNA: TGTGCCATCAGGGACGGAACTAACTATGGCTACACCTTC; D: -; size: -; V: TRBV10-3; J: TRBJ1-2
CDR3: CASSTSLASYEQYF; DNA: TGTGCCAGCAGCACGTCCCTGGCATCCTACGAGCAGTACTTC; D: -; size: -; V: TRBV7-8; J: TRBJ2-7
CDR3: CASSPTPGTGVNIQYF; DNA: TGTGCCAGCAGCCCCACCCCGGGGACAGGGGTTAACATTCAGTACTTC; D: TRBD1; size: -; V: TRBV7-3; J: TRBJ2-4
CDR3: CASSPEGANGNTIYF; DNA: TGTGCCAGCAGTCCCGAGGGGGCGAATGGAAACACCATATATTTT; D: TRBD1; size: once; V: TRBV28; J: TRBJ1-3
CDR3: CASTLIGGSSHEQFF; DNA: TGTGCCAGTACCTTGATTGGCGGGAGTTCCCATGAGCAGTTCTTC; D: TRBD2; size: -; V: TRBV2; J: TRBJ2-1
CDR3: CASSSPWGVRYF; DNA: TGTGCCAGCAGCTCCCCCTGGGGCGTACGGTATTTT; D: -; size: -; V: TRBV7-9; J: TRBJ2-3
CDR3: CASSLSLVGNQPQHF; DNA: TGTGCCAGCAGTTTATCCTTAGTGGGCAATCAGCCCCAGCATTTT; D: -; size: -; V: TRBV27; J: TRBJ1-5
CDR3: CASSTDRVNEQFF; DNA: TGTGCCAGCAGTACCGACAGGGTCAATGAGCAGTTCTTC; D: TRBD1; size: -; V: TRBV6-6; J: TRBJ2-1
CDR3: CASSVDVRKGQPQHF; DNA: TGTGCCAGCAGCGTTGATGTCAGGAAGGGACAGCCCCAGCATTTT; D: -; size: -; V: TRBV7-2; J: TRBJ1-5
CDR3: CASSPILDAGGTEAFF; DNA: TGTGCCAGCAGCCCAATTCTGGATGCGGGAGGGACTGAAGCTTTCTTT; D: -; size: -; V: TRBV3-1/TRBV3-2; J: TRBJ1-1
CDR3: CAWDRNTEAFF; DNA: TGTGCCTGGGACAGGAACACTGAAGCTTTCTTT; D: -; size: -; V: TRBV30; J: TRBJ1-1
CDR3: CASSATSGTGRFPDTQYF; DNA: TGTGCCAGCAGCGCCACTTCCGGGACAGGGCGTTTCCCAGATACGCAGTATTTT; D: TRBD1; size: -; V: TRBV7-9; J: TRBJ2-3
CDR3: CASSGAGSGYTF; DNA: TGTGCCAGCAGTGGGGCAGGGAGTGGCTACACCTTC; D: -; size: -; V: TRBV27; J: TRBJ1-2
CDR3: CATSSDQYNEQFF; DNA: TGTGCCACCAGCAGTGACCAGTACAATGAGCAGTTCTTC; D: -; size: -; V: TRBV15; J: TRBJ2-1
CDR3: CASSERLNIGTEAFF; DNA: TGTGCCAGCAGTGAGCGACTCAATATAGGCACTGAAGCTTTCTTT; D: -; size: -; V: TRBV25-1; J: TRBJ1-1
CDR3: CASSPGTDLGGYTF; DNA: TGTGCCAGCTCACCGGGGACAGACTTGGGTGGCTACACCTTC; D: TRBD1; size: -; V: TRBV18; J: TRBJ1-2
CDR3: CASSSGGLSGNTIYF; DNA: TGTGCCAGCAGCTCGGGGGGGTTATCTGGAAACACCATATATTTT; D: -; size: -; V: TRBV5-4; J: TRBJ1-3
CDR3: CASSLANGQGPSNQPQHF; DNA: TGTGCCAGCAGCTTGGCCAATGGACAGGGGCCGAGCAATCAGCCCCAGCATTTT; D: TRBD1; size: once; V: TRBV5-6; J: TRBJ1-5
CDR3: CASSTPGTYYEQYF; DNA: TGTGCCAGTAGTACCCCCGGGACGTATTACGAGCAGTACTTC; D: -; size: -; V: TRBV19; J: TRBJ2-7
CDR3: CATSQGTGNSPLHF; DNA: TGTGCCACCAGCCAAGGGACAGGGAATTCACCCCTCCACTTT; D: TRBD1; size: -; V: TRBV15; J: TRBJ1-6
CDR3: CASSLSGQGDQPQHF; DNA: TGCGCCAGCAGCTTGTCGGGACAGGGGGATCAGCCCCAGCATTTT; D: TRBD1; size: -; V: TRBV5-1; J: TRBJ1-5
CDR3: CASSRRTVLETQYF; DNA: TGTGCCAGCAGTCGACGGACAGTCCTAGAGACCCAGTACTTC; D: -; size: -; V: TRBV6-2/TRBV6-3; J: TRBJ2-5
CDR3: CASTQRHGELFF; DNA: TGTGCCAGCACCCAACGGCACGGGGAGCTGTTTTTT; D: -; size: -; V: TRBV28; J: TRBJ2-2
CDR3: CASSPRWLAFEPEF; DNA: TGTGCCAGCAGCCCCCGCTGGCTAGCCTTCGAGCCTGAGTTC; D: -; size: -; V: TRBV5-6; J: TRBJ2-7
CDR3: CASSLLRTGAEAFF; DNA: TGTGCCAGCAGCTTATTGAGGACAGGGGCTGAAGCTTTCTTT; D: TRBD1; size: -; V: TRBV7-9; J: TRBJ1-1
CDR3: CASSGSGGGYGYTF; DNA: TGTGCCAGCAGTGGGTCAGGGGGTGGATATGGCTACACCTTC; D: TRBD1; size: -; V: TRBV27; J: TRBJ1-2
CDR3: CASSLRGRGRSSGNTIYF; DNA: TGTGCCAGCAGCCTGAGGGGCAGGGGCCGTTCGTCTGGAAACACCATATATTTT; D: -; size: -; V: TRBV21-1; J: TRBJ1-3
CDR3: CASSLGGGIEKLFF; DNA: TGTGCCAGCAGCTTGGGGGGCGGAATAGAAAAACTGTTTTTT; D: -; size: -; V: TRBV11-2; J: TRBJ1-4
CDR3: CASSPLAGGYNEQFF; DNA: TGCGCCAGCAGCCCGCTAGCGGGCGGCTACAATGAGCAGTTCTTC; D: TRBD2; size: -; V: TRBV5-1; J: TRBJ2-1
CDR3: CASSYSGQEVANVLTF; DNA: TGTGCCAGCAGTTACTCCGGGCAGGAGGTGGCCAACGTCCTGACTTTC; D: -; size: -; V: TRBV6-6; J: TRBJ2-6
CDR3: CASSPSGLNKQYF; DNA: TGTGCCAGCAGCCCCAGCGGCCTAAACAAGCAGTACTTC; D: -; size: few; V: TRBV11-3; J: TRBJ2-7
CDR3: CASSLITLTGWDEKLFF; DNA: TGTGCCAGCAGCTTGATAACCCTGACAGGGTGGGATGAAAAACTGTTTTTT; D: TRBD1; size: -; V: TRBV5-8; J: TRBJ1-4